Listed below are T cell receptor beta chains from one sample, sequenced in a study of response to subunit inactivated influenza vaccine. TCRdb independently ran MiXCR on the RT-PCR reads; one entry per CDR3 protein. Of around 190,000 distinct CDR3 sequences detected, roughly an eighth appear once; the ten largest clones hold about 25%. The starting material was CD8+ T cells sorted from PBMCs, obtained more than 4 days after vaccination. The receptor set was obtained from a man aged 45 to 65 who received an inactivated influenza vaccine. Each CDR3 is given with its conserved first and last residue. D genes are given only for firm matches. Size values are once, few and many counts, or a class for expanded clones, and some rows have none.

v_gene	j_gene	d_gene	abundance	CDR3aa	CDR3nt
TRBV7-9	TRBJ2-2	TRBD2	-	CALLAGVTGELFF	TGTGCCCTACTAGCGGGGGTTACCGGGGAGCTGTTTTTT
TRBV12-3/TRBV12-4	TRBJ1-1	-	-	CASSLAGAQTEAFF	TGTGCCAGCAGTTTAGCGGGGGCCCAGACTGAAGCTTTCTTT
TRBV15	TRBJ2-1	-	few	CATSDVIYNEQFF	TGTGCCACCTCGGACGTCATCTACAATGAGCAGTTCTTC
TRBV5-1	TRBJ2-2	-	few	CASSLTQGNTGELFF	TGCGCCAGCAGCTTGACACAGGGGAACACCGGGGAGCTGTTTTTT
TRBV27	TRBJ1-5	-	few	CASSFYPSSDQPQHF	TGTGCCAGCAGTTTTTACCCTTCATCAGATCAGCCCCAGCATTTT
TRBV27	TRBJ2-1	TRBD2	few	CASTIGTSGDNEQFF	TGTGCCAGCACCATCGGGACTAGCGGGGACAATGAGCAGTTCTTC
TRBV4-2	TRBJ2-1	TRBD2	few	CASSRGLAGGGEQFF	TGTGCCAGCAGCCGGGGACTAGCGGGAGGGGGTGAGCAGTTCTTC
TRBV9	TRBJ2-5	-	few	CASSVVGRTGETQYF	TGTGCCAGCAGCGTAGTTGGCAGAACGGGGGAGACCCAGTACTTC
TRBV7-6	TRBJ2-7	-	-	CASSLGEDVEQYF	TGTGCCAGCAGCTTAGGGGAGGACGTCGAGCAGTACTTC
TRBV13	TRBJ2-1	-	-	CASSSAGWPGNEQFF	TGTGCCAGCAGCTCCGCGGGGTGGCCTGGCAATGAGCAGTTCTTC
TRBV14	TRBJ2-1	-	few	CASSWDSSSYNEQFF	TGTGCCAGCAGCTGGGACTCCAGCTCCTACAATGAGCAGTTCTTC
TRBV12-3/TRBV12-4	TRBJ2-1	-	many	CASSLESRGDEQFF	TGTGCCAGCAGTTTAGAGTCTAGGGGAGATGAGCAGTTCTTC
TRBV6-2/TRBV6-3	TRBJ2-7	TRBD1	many	CASRTGEWGFDEQYF	TGTGCCAGCAGGACAGGGGAATGGGGTTTCGACGAGCAGTACTTC
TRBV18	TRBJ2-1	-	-	CASSWKDEQFF	TGTGCCAGCTCATGGAAGGATGAGCAGTTCTTC